This T cell receptor beta chain is drawn from a study of Graves' ophthalmopathy and Graves' hyperthyroidism. Study-level background: Before any treatment was given, at initial diagnosis, peripheral blood was collected. Study-wide findings and caveats: Most expanded clonotypes in thyroid above 0.001 frequency also showed up in blood.

Between the trimmed V and J ends, which lost 4 bases and 11 bases, there was a span of 8 bases. Looked up from germline, CDR1 is SQVTM and CDR2 is ANQGSEA. This CDR3 contains 9 residues. RNA transcripts provided the template for amplifying TCR beta CDR3 regions. Investigators did first-round RT-PCR with HTBI primers, then second-round multiplex PCR. MiXCR was run by TCRdb on the multiplex PCR reads, yielding one entry per CDR3 protein. The sample lists approximately 700,000 distinct CDR3 sequences, approximately 40% occurring once. Active ophthalmopathy (CAS at least 3, NOSPECS at least 4), lasting under 3 months. The PBMCs used were ones drawn from about 9.2 ml of fresh peripheral blood. In the case of this clonotype: What it recognizes is unknown.

This clonotype originated in an adult man with Graves' ophthalmopathy. This chain connects TRBV29-1 to TRBJ1-1; D is unclear. Sequencing was carried out using peripheral blood. For the CDR3, the DNA is TGCAGCGTTGGGGGTGACGCTTTCTTT. Encoded protein: CSVGGDAFF.